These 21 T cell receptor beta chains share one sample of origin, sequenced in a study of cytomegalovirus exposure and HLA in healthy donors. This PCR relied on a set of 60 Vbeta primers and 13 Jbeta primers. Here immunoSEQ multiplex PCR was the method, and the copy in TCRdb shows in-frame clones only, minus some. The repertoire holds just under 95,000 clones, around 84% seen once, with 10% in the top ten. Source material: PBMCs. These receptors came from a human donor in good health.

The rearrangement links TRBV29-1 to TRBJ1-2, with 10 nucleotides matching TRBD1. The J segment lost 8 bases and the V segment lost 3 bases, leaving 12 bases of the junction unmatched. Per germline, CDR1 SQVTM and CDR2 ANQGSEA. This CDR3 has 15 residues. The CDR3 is CSVEAGTGVGGGYTF. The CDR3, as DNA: TGCAGCGTTGAGGCCGGGACAGGGGTCGGTGGGGGCTACACCTTC. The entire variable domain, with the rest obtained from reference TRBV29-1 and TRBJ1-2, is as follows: SAVISQKPSRDICQRGTSLTIQCQVDSQVTMMFWYRQQPGQSLTLIATANQGSEATYESGFVIDKFPISRPNLTFSTLTVSNMSPEDSSIYLCSVEAGTGVGGGYTFGSGTRLTVV.

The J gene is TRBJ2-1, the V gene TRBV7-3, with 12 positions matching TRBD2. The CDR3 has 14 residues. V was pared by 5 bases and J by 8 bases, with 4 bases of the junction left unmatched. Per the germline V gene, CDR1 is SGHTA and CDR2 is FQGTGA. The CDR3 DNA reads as TGTGCCAGCAGCCCACTAGCGGGAGGCTATGAGCAGTTCTTC. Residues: CASSPLAGGYEQFF.

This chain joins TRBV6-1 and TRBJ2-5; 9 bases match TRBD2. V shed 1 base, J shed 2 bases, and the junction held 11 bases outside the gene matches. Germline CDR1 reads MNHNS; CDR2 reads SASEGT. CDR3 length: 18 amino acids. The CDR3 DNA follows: TGTGCCAGCAGTGAAGGAGTCTTTAGCGGGAGCAAACAAGAGACCCAGTACTTC. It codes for CASSEGVFSGSKQETQYF.

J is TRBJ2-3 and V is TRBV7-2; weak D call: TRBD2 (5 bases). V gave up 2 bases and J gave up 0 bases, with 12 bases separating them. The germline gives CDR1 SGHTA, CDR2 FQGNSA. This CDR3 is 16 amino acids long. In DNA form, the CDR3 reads TGTGCCAGCAGCTTATCCCCCGACTATAGCACAGATACGCAGTATTTT. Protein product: CASSLSPDYSTDTQYF.

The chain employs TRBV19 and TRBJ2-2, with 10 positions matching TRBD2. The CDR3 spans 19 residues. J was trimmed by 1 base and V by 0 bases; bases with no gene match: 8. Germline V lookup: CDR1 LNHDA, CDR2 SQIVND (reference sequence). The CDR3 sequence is CASSIELAGGQKNTGELFF. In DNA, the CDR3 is TGTGCCAGTAGTATAGAGTTAGCGGGAGGCCAAAAGAACACCGGGGAGCTGTTTTTT.

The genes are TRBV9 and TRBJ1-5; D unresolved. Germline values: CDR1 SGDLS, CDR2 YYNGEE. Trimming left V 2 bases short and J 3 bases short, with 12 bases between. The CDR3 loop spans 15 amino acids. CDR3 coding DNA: TGTGCCAGCAGCGTGAACGGGGAATCCAATCAGCCCCAGCATTTT. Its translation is CASSVNGESNQPQHF.

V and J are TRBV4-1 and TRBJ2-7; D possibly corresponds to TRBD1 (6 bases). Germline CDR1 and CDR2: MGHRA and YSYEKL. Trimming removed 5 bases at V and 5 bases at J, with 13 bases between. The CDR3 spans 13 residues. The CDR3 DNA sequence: TGCGCCAGCAGCTTGAAGACAGGAGACGAGCAGTACTTC. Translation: CASSLKTGDEQYF.

The CDR3 region is CASSLTGTGNQPQHF. In DNA, the CDR3 is TGTGCCAGCAGCTTGACGGGGACAGGGAATCAGCCCCAGCATTTT. The rearrangement joins TRBV7-9 to TRBJ1-5; 9 nucleotides match TRBD1. V was clipped by 3 bases and J by 4 bases; unmatched bases: 4. The CDR3 covers 15 residues. From germline, CDR1 is SEHNR and CDR2 FQNEAQ (reference sequence). Together with reference TRBV7-9 and TRBJ1-5, the CDR3 gives the full variable domain: DTGVSQNPRHKITKRGQNVTFRCDPISEHNRLYWYRQTLGQGPEFLTYFQNEAQLEKSRLLSDRFSAERPKGSFSTLEIQRTEQGDSAMYLCASSLTGTGNQPQHFGDGTRLSIL.

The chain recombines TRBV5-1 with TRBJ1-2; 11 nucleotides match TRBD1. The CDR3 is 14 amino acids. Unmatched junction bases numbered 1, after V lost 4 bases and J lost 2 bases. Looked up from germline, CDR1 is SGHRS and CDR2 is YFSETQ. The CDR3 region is CASSRDRGNYGYTF. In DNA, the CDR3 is TGCGCCAGCAGCCGGGACAGGGGGAACTATGGCTACACCTTC.

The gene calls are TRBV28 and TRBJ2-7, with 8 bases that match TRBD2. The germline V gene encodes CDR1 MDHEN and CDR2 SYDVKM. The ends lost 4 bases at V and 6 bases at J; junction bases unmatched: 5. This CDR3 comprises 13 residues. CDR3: CASSSRLAFEQYF. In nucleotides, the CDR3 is TGTGCCAGCAGTTCCCGACTAGCGTTCGAGCAGTACTTC.

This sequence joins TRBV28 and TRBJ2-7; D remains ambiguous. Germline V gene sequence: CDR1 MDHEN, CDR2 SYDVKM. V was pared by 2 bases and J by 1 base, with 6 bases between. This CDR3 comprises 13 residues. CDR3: CASSLPPSYEQYF. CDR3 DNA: TGTGCCAGCAGTTTACCCCCTTCCTACGAGCAGTACTTC.

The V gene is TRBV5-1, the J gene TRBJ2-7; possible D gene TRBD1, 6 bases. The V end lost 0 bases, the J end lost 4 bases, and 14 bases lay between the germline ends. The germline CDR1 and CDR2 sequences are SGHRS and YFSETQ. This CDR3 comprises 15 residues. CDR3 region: CASSLVWGHRYEQYF. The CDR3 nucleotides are TGCGCCAGCAGCTTGGTCTGGGGGCATCGGTACGAGCAGTACTTC.

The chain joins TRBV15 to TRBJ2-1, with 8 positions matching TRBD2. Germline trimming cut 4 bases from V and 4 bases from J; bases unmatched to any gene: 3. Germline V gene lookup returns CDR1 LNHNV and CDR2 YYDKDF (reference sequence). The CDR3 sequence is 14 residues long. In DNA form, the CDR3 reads TGTGCCACCAGCACGGGGGGGGGATACAATGAGCAGTTCTTC. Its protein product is CATSTGGGYNEQFF.

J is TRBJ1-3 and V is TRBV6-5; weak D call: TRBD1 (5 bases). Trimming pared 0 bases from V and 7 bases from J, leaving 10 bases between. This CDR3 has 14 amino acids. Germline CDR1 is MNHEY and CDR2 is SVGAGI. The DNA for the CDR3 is TGTGCCAGCAGTTACTCGGGAGGGGAGAACACCATATATTTT. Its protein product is CASSYSGGENTIYF.

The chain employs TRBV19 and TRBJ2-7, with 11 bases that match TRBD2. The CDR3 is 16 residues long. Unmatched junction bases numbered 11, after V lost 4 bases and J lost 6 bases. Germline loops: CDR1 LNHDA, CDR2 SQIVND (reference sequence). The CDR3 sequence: CASSTSSGRFPSEQYF. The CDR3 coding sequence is TGTGCCAGTAGTACCTCTAGCGGGAGGTTCCCCTCCGAGCAGTACTTC. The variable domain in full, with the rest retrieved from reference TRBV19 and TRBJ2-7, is DGGITQSPKYLFRKEGQNVTLSCEQNLNHDAMYWYRQDPGQGLRLIYYSQIVNDFQKGDIAEGYSVSREKKESFPLTVTSAQKNPTAFYLCASSTSSGRFPSEQYFGPGTRLTVT.

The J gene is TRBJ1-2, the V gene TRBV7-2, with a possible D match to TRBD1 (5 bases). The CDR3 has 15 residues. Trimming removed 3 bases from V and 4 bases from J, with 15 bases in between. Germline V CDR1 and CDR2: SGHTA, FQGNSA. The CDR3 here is CASSFPTGTLYGYTF. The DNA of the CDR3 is TGTGCCAGCAGCTTCCCAACAGGAACCCTCTATGGCTACACCTTC.

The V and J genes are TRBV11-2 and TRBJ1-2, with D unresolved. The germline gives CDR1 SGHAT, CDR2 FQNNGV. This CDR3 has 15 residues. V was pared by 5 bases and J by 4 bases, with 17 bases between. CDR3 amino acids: CASSPIRSNSYGYTF. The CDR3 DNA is TGTGCCAGCAGCCCCATTAGGAGTAACTCCTATGGCTACACCTTC.

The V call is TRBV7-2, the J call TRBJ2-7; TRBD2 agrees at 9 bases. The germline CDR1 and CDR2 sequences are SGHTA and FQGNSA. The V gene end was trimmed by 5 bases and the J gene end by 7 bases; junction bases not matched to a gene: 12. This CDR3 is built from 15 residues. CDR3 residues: CASSPTPAGGREQYF. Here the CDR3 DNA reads TGTGCCAGCAGCCCCACCCCAGCGGGAGGAAGGGAGCAGTACTTC.

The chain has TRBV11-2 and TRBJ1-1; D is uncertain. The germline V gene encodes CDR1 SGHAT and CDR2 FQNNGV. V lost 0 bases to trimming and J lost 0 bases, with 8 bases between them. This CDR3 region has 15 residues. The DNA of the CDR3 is TGTGCCAGCAGCTTAGAGCGGAGCTTGAACACTGAAGCTTTCTTT. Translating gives CASSLERSLNTEAFF. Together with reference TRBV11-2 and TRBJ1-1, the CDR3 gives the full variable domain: EAGVAQSPRYKIIEKRQSVAFWCNPISGHATLYWYQQILGQGPKLLIQFQNNGVVDDSQLPKDRFSAERLKGVDSTLKIQPAKLEDSAVYLCASSLERSLNTEAFFGQGTRLTVV.

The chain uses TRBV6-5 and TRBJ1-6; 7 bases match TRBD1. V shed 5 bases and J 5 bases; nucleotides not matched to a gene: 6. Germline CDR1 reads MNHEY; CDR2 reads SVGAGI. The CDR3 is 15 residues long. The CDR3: CASSRTQGNNSPLHF. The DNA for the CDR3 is TGTGCCAGCAGTAGAACACAGGGGAATAATTCACCCCTCCACTTT.

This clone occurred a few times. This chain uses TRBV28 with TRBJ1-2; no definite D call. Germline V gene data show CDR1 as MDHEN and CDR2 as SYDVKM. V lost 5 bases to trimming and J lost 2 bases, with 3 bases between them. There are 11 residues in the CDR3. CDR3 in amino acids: CASSLNYGYTF. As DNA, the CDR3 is TGTGCCAGCAGTCTAAACTATGGCTACACCTTC.